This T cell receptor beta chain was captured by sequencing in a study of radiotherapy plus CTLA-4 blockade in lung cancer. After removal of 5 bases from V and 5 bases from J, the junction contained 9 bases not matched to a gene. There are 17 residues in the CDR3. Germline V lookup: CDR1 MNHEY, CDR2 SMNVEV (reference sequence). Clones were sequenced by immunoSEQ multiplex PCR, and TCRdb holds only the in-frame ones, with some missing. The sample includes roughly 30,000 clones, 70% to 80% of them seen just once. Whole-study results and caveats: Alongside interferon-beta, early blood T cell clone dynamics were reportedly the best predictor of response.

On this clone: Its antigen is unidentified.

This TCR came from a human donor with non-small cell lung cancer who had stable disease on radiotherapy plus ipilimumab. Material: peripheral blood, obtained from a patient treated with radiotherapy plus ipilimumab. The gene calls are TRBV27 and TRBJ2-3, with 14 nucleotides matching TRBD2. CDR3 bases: TGTGCCAGCAGTCTCCCGGGACTAGCGGGGGCGATAGATACGCAGTATTTT. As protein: CASSLPGLAGAIDTQYF.